The 21 T cell receptor beta chains below were found in one sample sequenced in a study of blood T cell repertoires in COVID-19. Method: immunoSEQ multiplex PCR; TCRdb's copy keeps in-frame clones and lacks some. The table lists approximately 300,000 clones, 75% to 90% of them singletons. Sequenced material: PBMCs or T cells enriched from blood (not recorded which). The receptors derive from a woman aged 25 to 39 who had been exposed to COVID-19.

The chain couples TRBV9 to TRBJ1-1, with 7 bases matching TRBD1. Germline values: CDR1 SGDLS, CDR2 YYNGEE. The length of the CDR3 is 15 residues. Unmatched junction bases numbered 6, after V lost 4 bases and J lost 0 bases. CDR3 sequence (DNA): TGTGCCAGCAGCCAGGGGGGTGCTATGAACACTGAAGCTTTCTTT. Translation: CASSQGGAMNTEAFF.

V usage is TRBV19 and J usage is TRBJ1-6, with TRBD1 matching over 7 bases. In germline, CDR1 is LNHDA, CDR2 SQIVND (reference sequence). The V gene end was trimmed by 4 bases and the J gene end by 10 bases; junction bases not matched to a gene: 13. The CDR3 loop spans 16 amino acids. The CDR3 nucleotides are TGTGCCAGTAGTACCCGACAGGGTAGGGCCAAATCACCCCTCCACTTT. This translates into CASSTRQGRAKSPLHF.

The genes are TRBV5-4 and TRBJ1-3; TRBD1 matches at 7 bases. V was clipped by 4 bases and J by 0 bases; unmatched bases: 7. This CDR3 comprises 16 residues. Looked up from germline, CDR1 is SGHNT and CDR2 is YYREEE (reference sequence). In nucleotides, the CDR3 is TGTGCCAGCAGCGGGGGACAGCCAAACTCTGGAAACACCATATATTTT. Protein: CASSGGQPNSGNTIYF. Variable domain in full (rest from reference TRBV5-4 and TRBJ1-3): ETGVTQSPTHLIKTRGQQVTLRCSSQSGHNTVSWYQQALGQGPQFIFQYYREEENGRGNFPPRFSGLQFPNYSSELNVNALELDDSALYLCASSGGQPNSGNTIYFGEGSWLTVV.

This clone was counted only a few times. V is TRBV28 and J is TRBJ2-2; D unclear. Trimming cost V 6 bases and J 3 bases, with 8 bases left between them. The CDR3 is 13 residues long. Germline CDR1 is MDHEN and CDR2 is SYDVKM. CDR3 coding DNA: TGTGCCAGCAGCCCGGTCCACACCGGGGAGCTGTTTTTT. This encodes CASSPVHTGELFF.

This clone occurred once. The rearrangement joins TRBV28 to TRBJ2-2; the D is unclear. CDR1 MDHEN and CDR2 SYDVKM come from the germline V gene. The CDR3 is 14 residues long. Trimming stripped 1 base from V and 1 base from J, with 4 bases between. The CDR3 DNA reads TGTGCCAGCAGTTTATTCCAGAACACCGGGGAGCTGTTTTTT. Protein product: CASSLFQNTGELFF.

The CDR3, as DNA: TGTGCCAGCAGTTACTCGAACAGGGATGGCTACACCTTC. Protein: CASSYSNRDGYTF. The chain couples TRBV6-5 to TRBJ1-2; TRBD1 might be the D (6 bases). V was clipped by 0 bases and J by 6 bases, with 8 bases between them. The CDR3 covers 13 residues. Germline CDR1 and CDR2: MNHEY and SVGAGI.

V and J are TRBV5-1 and TRBJ2-5; 14 positions agree with TRBD2. Losses at the gene ends were 0 bases for V and 1 base for J; bases not matched to a gene: 8. Per germline, CDR1 SGHRS and CDR2 YFSETQ. The CDR3 consists of 19 residues. The CDR3 region has the DNA TGCGCCAGCAGCTTGGCCGGGACTAGCGGGGGAGGTCGCCAAGAGACCCAGTACTTC. Its translation: CASSLAGTSGGGRQETQYF. Supplemented by reference TRBV5-1 and TRBJ2-5, the full variable domain reads KAGVTQTPRYLIKTRGQQVTLSCSPISGHRSVSWYQQTPGQGLQFLFEYFSETQRNKGNFPGRFSGRQFSNSRSEMNVSTLELGDSALYLCASSLAGTSGGGRQETQYFGPGTRLLVL.

This rearrangement joins TRBV30 to TRBJ2-1; 14 bases fit TRBD2. Germline-derived CDR1 and CDR2 are GTSNPN and SVGIG (reference sequence). The CDR3 spans 14 residues. J was trimmed by 8 bases and V by 4 bases; bases with no gene match: 4. This CDR3 reads CAWTTSGRAYEQFF. The CDR3 DNA follows: TGTGCCTGGACGACTAGCGGGAGGGCCTATGAGCAGTTCTTC.

The chain combines TRBV6-5 with TRBJ1-5, with D possibly being TRBD1 (6 bases). The V and J ends lost 8 bases and 6 bases respectively, with 14 bases between them. Germline CDR1 and CDR2: MNHEY and SVGAGI. CDR3 size: 13 residues. CDR3 in DNA: TGTGCCAGCGAGTCCGGGGGGCTTCAGCCCCAGCATTTT. Translation: CASESGGLQPQHF.

This clone was picked up one time. V gene TRBV15 combines with J gene TRBJ1-2; 11 bases are shared with TRBD1. Germline loops: CDR1 LNHNV, CDR2 YYDKDF (reference sequence). The CDR3 runs 14 residues. The V and J ends lost 2 bases and 7 bases, in that order; junction bases with no gene match: 3. The CDR3 sequence: CATSRMGQGVGYTF. The DNA for the CDR3 is TGTGCCACCAGCAGAATGGGACAGGGGGTTGGCTACACCTTC.

The chain combines TRBV2 with TRBJ2-7; 9 bases fit TRBD2. Trimming at V came to 6 bases and at J to 2 bases, leaving 2 bases not matched to a gene. The CDR3 loop spans 13 amino acids. CDR1 is SNHLY and CDR2 is FYNNEI in the germline V gene. The CDR3 spells CASRGLATYEQYF. The DNA for the CDR3 is TGTGCCAGCAGAGGACTAGCGACCTACGAGCAGTACTTC.

V is TRBV28 and J is TRBJ1-2; possibly TRBD1 for D (5 bases). This CDR3 spans 12 amino acids. Per the germline V gene, CDR1 is MDHEN and CDR2 is SYDVKM. The V and J ends lost 11 bases and 2 bases respectively, with 12 bases between them. The CDR3, as DNA: TGTGCCTATGGGTGGGGCAACTATGGCTACACCTTC. Its translation: CAYGWGNYGYTF.

Concerning this clone: Other nucleotide sequences from this sample produce the same CDR3. The rearrangement links TRBV5-1 to TRBJ1-1; D possibly corresponds to TRBD1 (5 bases). The germline gives CDR1 SGHRS, CDR2 YFSETQ. The CDR3 loop spans 14 amino acids. V was cut by 4 bases and J by 1 base, with 11 bases left in between. The chain's CDR3 is CASSSNTGNTEAFF. The CDR3 region has the DNA TGCGCCAGCAGCAGCAACACAGGGAACACTGAAGCTTTCTTT.

The chain has TRBV30 and TRBJ1-5; D gene uncertain. The CDR3 runs to 13 residues. The V gene lost 4 bases and the J gene lost 0 bases, with 7 bases spanning the gap. Per germline, CDR1 GTSNPN and CDR2 SVGIG (reference sequence). This CDR3 reads CAWTQNSNQPQHF. The CDR3 region has the DNA TGTGCCTGGACCCAGAATAGCAATCAGCCCCAGCATTTT.

The chain joins TRBV27 to TRBJ1-2, with D perhaps matching TRBD1 (5 bases). Germline V gene data show CDR1 as MNHEY and CDR2 as SMNVEV (reference sequence). The CDR3 has 14 residues. V was trimmed by 4 bases and J by 4 bases, leaving 13 bases between them. The CDR3 protein is CASSSSMGLYGYTF. The CDR3 nucleotides read TGTGCCAGCAGTTCCTCCATGGGGCTCTATGGCTACACCTTC.

The rearrangement joins TRBV19 to TRBJ1-5, with 7 bases identical to TRBD1. Trimming took 7 bases from V and 3 from J; bases not matched to a gene: 9. Per germline, CDR1 LNHDA and CDR2 SQIVND (reference sequence). The CDR3 spans 15 residues. CDR3 sequence reads: CASTAKDRTNQPQHF. CDR3 coding DNA: TGTGCCAGTACCGCCAAGGACAGGACCAATCAGCCCCAGCATTTT.

This chain uses TRBV7-3 with TRBJ2-6; tentative D call: TRBD1 (6 bases). The germline V gene encodes CDR1 SGHTA and CDR2 FQGTGA. The CDR3 sequence is 19 residues long. Trimming removed 5 bases from V and 0 bases from J, with 20 bases in between. The CDR3 loop is CASSALNRAVSSGANVLTF. CDR3 DNA: TGTGCCAGCAGCGCCTTGAACAGGGCCGTGAGCTCTGGGGCCAACGTCCTGACTTTC.

The rearrangement uses TRBV11-2 and TRBJ2-7; 7 positions match TRBD1. In germline, CDR1 is SGHAT, CDR2 FQNNGV. V was clipped by 4 bases and J by 0 bases; unmatched bases: 3. This CDR3 contains 14 residues. CDR3 loop: CASSSYRGSYEQYF. CDR3 in DNA: TGTGCCAGCAGCTCTTACAGGGGCTCCTACGAGCAGTACTTC.

The V and J genes are TRBV27 and TRBJ2-1; TRBD2 agrees at 14 bases. From germline, CDR1 is MNHEY and CDR2 SMNVEV (reference sequence). The V segment lost 4 bases and the J segment 6 bases; nucleotides outside the gene matches: 17. The CDR3 totals 20 residues. The CDR3 protein is CASSSSGQSGTSGRFNEQFF. CDR3 in DNA: TGTGCCAGCAGTTCGAGCGGACAGTCCGGGACTAGCGGGAGATTCAATGAGCAGTTCTTC.

In this sample, this clone turned up once. This chain uses TRBV5-4 with TRBJ1-5; tentatively, D is TRBD1 (6 bases). The germline V gene has CDR1 SGHNT and CDR2 YYREEE (reference sequence). The germline V and J ends were trimmed by 2 bases and 1 base, with 7 bases remaining between them. The CDR3 is 14 residues long. This chain's CDR3 is CASSLQGSNQPQHF. The CDR3 DNA reads TGTGCCAGCAGCTTACAGGGAAGCAATCAGCCCCAGCATTTT.

This chain connects TRBV24-1 to TRBJ2-2, with D possibly TRBD1 on 6 matching bases. This CDR3 has 13 amino acids. Germline CDR1 is KGHDR and CDR2 is SFDVKD. Trimming took off 2 bases at V and 10 bases at J, with 10 bases between the two ends. Here the CDR3 reads CATSDSTGMELFF. The DNA for the CDR3 is TGTGCCACCAGTGATTCCACAGGGATGGAGCTGTTTTTT.